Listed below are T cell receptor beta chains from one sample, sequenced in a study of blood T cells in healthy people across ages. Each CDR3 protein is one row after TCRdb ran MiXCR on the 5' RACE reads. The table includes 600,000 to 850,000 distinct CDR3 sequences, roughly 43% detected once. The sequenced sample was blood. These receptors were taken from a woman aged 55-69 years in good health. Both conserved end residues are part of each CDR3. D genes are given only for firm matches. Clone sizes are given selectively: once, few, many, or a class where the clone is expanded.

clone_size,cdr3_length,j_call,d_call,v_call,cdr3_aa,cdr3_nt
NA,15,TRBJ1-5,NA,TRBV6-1,CASSHGQSSNQPQHF,TGTGCCAGCTCCCACGGGCAGTCGAGCAATCAGCCCCAGCATTTT
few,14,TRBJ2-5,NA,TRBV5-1,CASSLGEVQETQYF,TGCGCCAGCAGCCTGGGGGAGGTTCAAGAGACCCAGTACTTC
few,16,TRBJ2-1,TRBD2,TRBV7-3,CASSSLAGGPSNEQFF,TGTGCCAGCAGCTCGTTAGCGGGGGGGCCTAGCAATGAGCAGTTCTTC
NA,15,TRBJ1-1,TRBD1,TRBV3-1,CASSQYGQGATEAFF,TGTGCCAGCAGCCAATACGGGCAGGGGGCGACTGAAGCTTTCTTT
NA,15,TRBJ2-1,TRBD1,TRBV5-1,CASRPGTGTYNEQFF,TGCGCCAGCAGACCCGGGACAGGGACCTACAATGAGCAGTTCTTC
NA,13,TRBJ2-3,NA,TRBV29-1,CSVEYQGTDTQYF,TGCAGCGTTGAGTATCAGGGGACAGATACGCAGTATTTT
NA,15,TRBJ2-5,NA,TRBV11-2,CASSLGGVNQETQYF,TGTGCCAGCAGCTTAGGGGGGGTCAACCAAGAGACCCAGTACTTC
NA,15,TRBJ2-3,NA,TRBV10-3,CAISESLGGPDTQYF,TGTGCCATCAGTGAGTCGTTGGGAGGTCCAGATACGCAGTATTTT
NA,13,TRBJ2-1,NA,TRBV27,CASTSDSYNEQFF,TGTGCCAGCACCTCGGACAGTTACAATGAGCAGTTCTTC
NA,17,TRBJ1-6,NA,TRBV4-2,CASSQERASSYSSPLHF,TGTGCCAGCAGCCAAGAACGGGCGAGCTCCTATAGTTCACCCCTCCACTTT
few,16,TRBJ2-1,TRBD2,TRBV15,CATSSPGTSGYNEQFF,TGTGCCACCAGCAGCCCCGGGACTAGCGGGTATAATGAGCAGTTCTTC
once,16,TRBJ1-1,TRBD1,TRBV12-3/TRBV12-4,CASSEIQGAGYTEAFF,TGTGCCAGCAGTGAGATACAGGGGGCGGGTTACACTGAAGCTTTCTTT
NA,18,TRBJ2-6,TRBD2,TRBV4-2,CASSPLGGAPSGANVLTF,TGTGCCAGCAGCCCCCTCGGGGGGGCCCCCTCTGGGGCCAACGTCCTGACTTTC
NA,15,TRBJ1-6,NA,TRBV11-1,CASSPGQASDSPLHF,TGTGCCAGCAGCCCTGGACAAGCCTCTGACTCACCCCTCCACTTT
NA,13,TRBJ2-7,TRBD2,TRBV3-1,CASRPSGGYEQYF,TGTGCCAGCCGCCCTAGCGGGGGCTACGAGCAGTACTTC
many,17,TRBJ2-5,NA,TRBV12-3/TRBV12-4,CASSLQDTTKPRETQYF,TGTGCCAGCAGTTTACAGGACACCACTAAACCCCGAGAGACCCAGTACTTC
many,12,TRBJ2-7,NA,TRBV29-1,CSVEGGGYEQYF,TGCAGCGTTGAAGGGGGAGGCTACGAGCAGTACTTC
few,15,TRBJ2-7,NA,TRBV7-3,CASSQSSGELYEQYF,TGTGCCAGCAGCCAAAGCTCCGGGGAACTCTACGAGCAGTACTTC
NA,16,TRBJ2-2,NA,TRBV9,CASSALGGRPAGELFF,TGTGCCAGCAGCGCCCTGGGGGGCCGCCCGGCCGGGGAGCTGTTTTTT
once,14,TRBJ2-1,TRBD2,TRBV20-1,CSAQNSGGAGEQFF,TGCAGTGCTCAGAATAGCGGGGGGGCCGGGGAGCAGTTCTTC
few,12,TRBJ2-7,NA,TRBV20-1,CSARAGTYEQYF,TGCAGTGCTAGAGCCGGTACCTACGAGCAGTACTTC
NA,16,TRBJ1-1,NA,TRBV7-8,CASSFTGGALNTEAFF,TGTGCCAGCAGCTTTACCGGGGGGGCATTGAACACTGAAGCTTTCTTT
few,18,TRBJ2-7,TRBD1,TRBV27,CASSSRGQGGASYNEQYF,TGTGCCAGCAGTTCCCGGGGACAGGGGGGGGCCTCCTACAATGAGCAGTACTTC
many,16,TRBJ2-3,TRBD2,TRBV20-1,CSAPPATSGRTDTQYF,TGCAGTGCCCCCCCGGCCACTAGCGGCCGCACAGATACGCAGTATTTT
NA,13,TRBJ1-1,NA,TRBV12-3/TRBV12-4,CASSVQEDTEAFF,TGTGCCAGCAGTGTACAGGAGGACACTGAAGCTTTCTTT
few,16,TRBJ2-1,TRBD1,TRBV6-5,CASSSTPGQGTNEQFF,TGTGCCAGCAGTTCGACACCGGGACAGGGAACCAATGAGCAGTTCTTC
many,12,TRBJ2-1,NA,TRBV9,CASSADTPEQFF,TGTGCCAGCAGCGCCGACACCCCGGAGCAGTTCTTC
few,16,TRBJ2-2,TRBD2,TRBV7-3,CASSSQSGRSGGELFF,TGTGCCAGCAGCTCCCAGAGCGGGAGGAGTGGCGGGGAGCTGTTTTTT
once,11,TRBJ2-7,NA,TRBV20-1,CSAPQYYEQYF,TGCAGTGCTCCGCAATATTACGAGCAGTACTTC
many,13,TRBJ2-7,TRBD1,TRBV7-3,CASSLDRESEQYF,TGTGCCAGCAGCCTCGACAGGGAATCCGAGCAGTACTTC
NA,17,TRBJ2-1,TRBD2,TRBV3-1,CASSQDLGRAGVGEQFF,TGTGCCAGCAGCCAAGATCTGGGACGAGCGGGAGTGGGTGAGCAGTTCTTC
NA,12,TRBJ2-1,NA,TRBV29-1,CSVGYRANEQFF,TGCAGCGTTGGGTACAGGGCCAATGAGCAGTTCTTC
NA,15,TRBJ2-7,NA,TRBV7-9,CASSLSRPVADEQYF,TGTGCCAGCAGCTTAAGTCGGCCTGTCGCGGACGAGCAGTACTTC
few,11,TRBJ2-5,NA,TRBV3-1,CASSQTEEQYF,TGTGCCAGCAGCCAGACGGAGGAGCAGTACTTC
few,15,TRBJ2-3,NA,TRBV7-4,CASRGTARITDTQYF,TGTGCCAGCAGGGGAACGGCGCGGATCACAGATACGCAGTATTTT
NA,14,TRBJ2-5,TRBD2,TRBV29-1,CSVEASGTQETQYF,TGCAGCGTTGAGGCTAGCGGGACCCAAGAGACCCAGTACTTC
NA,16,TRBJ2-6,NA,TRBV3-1,CASSLNSASGANVLTF,TGTGCCAGCAGCCTAAACTCAGCCTCTGGGGCCAACGTCCTGACTTTC
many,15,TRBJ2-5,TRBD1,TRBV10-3,CAILSGTGAQETQYF,TGTGCCATCCTCTCCGGGACAGGGGCCCAAGAGACCCAGTACTTC
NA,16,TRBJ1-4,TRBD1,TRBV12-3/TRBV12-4,CASSPPGTGPNEKLFF,TGTGCCAGCAGTCCGCCCGGGACAGGGCCTAATGAAAAACTGTTTTTT
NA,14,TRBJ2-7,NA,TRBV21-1,CASSKGQGVGEQYF,TGTGCCAGCAGCAAAGGGCAGGGCGTGGGGGAGCAGTACTTC
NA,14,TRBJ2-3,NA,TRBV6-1,CASTDLGPTDTQYF,TGTGCCAGCACGGACCTGGGCCCCACAGATACGCAGTATTTT
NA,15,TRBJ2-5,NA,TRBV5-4,CASSLGQNVRDEQYF,TGTGCCAGCAGCTTGGGACAGAATGTCCGAGATGAGCAGTACTTC
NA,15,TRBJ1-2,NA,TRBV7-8,CASSLAEPSFGGYTF,TGTGCCAGCAGCTTAGCGGAACCCTCTTTTGGTGGCTACACCTTC
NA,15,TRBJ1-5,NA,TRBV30,CAWRKGLGANQPQHF,TGTGCCTGGAGGAAAGGGCTAGGGGCCAATCAGCCCCAGCATTTT
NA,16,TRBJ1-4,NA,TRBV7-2,CASSYPPGATNEKLFF,TGTGCCAGCAGCTACCCCCCGGGAGCAACTAATGAAAAACTGTTTTTT
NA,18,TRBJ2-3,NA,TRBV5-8,CASSLPYVDSRSTDTQYF,TGTGCCAGCAGCTTGCCATACGTGGACTCCCGCAGCACAGATACGCAGTATTTT
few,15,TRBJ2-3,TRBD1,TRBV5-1,CASSQDRGKTDTQYF,TGCGCCAGCAGTCAGGACAGGGGGAAGACAGATACGCAGTATTTT
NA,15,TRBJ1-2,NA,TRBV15,CATSRDRGILQGYTF,TGTGCCACCAGCAGAGATCGGGGAATACTTCAGGGCTACACCTTC
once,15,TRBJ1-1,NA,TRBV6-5,CASSYSRNENTEAFF,TGTGCCAGCAGTTACTCGAGGAACGAGAACACTGAAGCTTTCTTT
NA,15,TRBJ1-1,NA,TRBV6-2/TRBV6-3,CASSAIRIVNTEAFF,TGTGCCAGCAGTGCGATTAGGATTGTGAACACTGAAGCTTTCTTT
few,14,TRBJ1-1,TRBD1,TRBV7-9,CASSFGDRVTEAFF,TGTGCCAGCAGCTTTGGTGACAGGGTTACTGAAGCTTTCTTT